Presented here are 31 T cell receptor beta chains from one specimen sequenced in a study of T cells in Graves' hyperthyroidism and ophthalmopathy. RNA transcripts provided the source from which TCR beta CDR3 regions were amplified. HTBI primers were the set used in a first-round RT-PCR of the TCR CDR3. MiXCR, applied by TCRdb to the multiplex PCR reads, yields one record per CDR3 protein. The sample consists of almost 350,000 distinct CDR3 sequences, 15% to 20% of them appearing once. Sequencing was done on a sample of blood. Every receptor here comes from a middle-aged woman with Graves' ophthalmopathy.

There are many counts of this clonotype. The chain uses TRBV20-1 and TRBJ2-7; 7 bases map to TRBD2. J was trimmed by 6 bases and V by 0 bases; bases with no gene match: 11. Germline V gene sequence: CDR1 DFQATT, CDR2 SNEGSKA (reference sequence). This CDR3 is built from 15 residues. CDR3 DNA sequence: TGCAGTGCTAGAGATGGAGCGGCTAGCGGCAGCGAGCAGTACTTC. It codes for CSARDGAASGSEQYF.

In its sample, this clonotype was seen a few times. The chain couples TRBV11-2 to TRBJ2-5, with 12 nucleotides matching TRBD1. CDR1 and CDR2 (germline): SGHAT, FQNNGV. This CDR3 is built from 18 residues. V was clipped by 5 bases and J by 7 bases; unmatched bases: 17. CDR3 sequence reads: CASSSLIRGQGAGGTQYF. CDR3 DNA sequence: TGTGCCAGCAGCAGCTTAATCCGGGGACAGGGGGCGGGTGGGACCCAGTACTTC.

This clonotype was observed many times. V is TRBV7-8 and J is TRBJ2-4; 7 positions match TRBD1. J gave up 9 bases and V 5 bases, and 10 bases lay outside the gene matches. From germline, CDR1 is SGHVS and CDR2 FQNEAQ. The CDR3 is 14 amino acids. CDR3 coding DNA: TGTGCCAGCAGCCAGAATACAGGGGAAGGCATTCAGTACTTC. It codes for CASSQNTGEGIQYF.

This clonotype has at least ten counts. The chain has TRBV6-1 and TRBJ1-2, with D unresolved. This CDR3 comprises 15 residues. The V gene's germline CDR1 is MNHNS and CDR2 SASEGT. V shed 7 bases and J shed 4 bases, with 19 bases lying between them. This CDR3 is CASTKPGGYIYGYTF. The CDR3 DNA reads as TGTGCCAGCACCAAACCGGGAGGATATATCTATGGCTACACCTTC.

This clonotype appeared many times. The genes are TRBV6-5 and TRBJ1-2; 7 bases fit TRBD1. Germline CDR1 reads MNHEY; CDR2 reads SVGAGI. V trimming: 4 bases; J trimming: 8 bases; junction bases outside the gene matches: 7. This CDR3 has 13 residues. The CDR3 loop is CASSFTGERGYTF. DNA for the CDR3: TGTGCCAGCAGTTTTACAGGGGAGAGGGGCTACACCTTC.

This rearrangement joins TRBV5-1 to TRBJ2-5; 10 bases fit TRBD2. The CDR3 covers 18 residues. J lost 5 bases, V lost 3 bases, and 16 bases had no gene match. Per the germline V gene, CDR1 is SGHRS and CDR2 is YFSETQ. The DNA for the CDR3 is TGCGCCAGCAGCTCCCAAATTAGCGGGAGGAGAGGAGTGGAGACCCAGTACTTC. This translates into CASSSQISGRRGVETQYF.

This clonotype was seen ten or more times. The chain joins TRBV7-9 to TRBJ2-7, with 10 bases that match TRBD1. The germline V gene has CDR1 SEHNR and CDR2 FQNEAQ (reference sequence). The CDR3 contains 14 residues. Losses at the gene ends were 5 bases for V and 4 bases for J; bases not matched to a gene: 5. CDR3 sequence: CASSQTGGGYEQYF. The CDR3 DNA reads as TGTGCCAGCAGCCAGACAGGGGGCGGTTACGAGCAGTACTTC.

This clonotype was counted at least ten times. The rearrangement uses TRBV11-2 and TRBJ2-7, with unresolved D. This CDR3 is 13 amino acids long. Deletions cut 2 bases from V and 2 bases from J, with 7 bases between. Germline CDR1 reads SGHAT; CDR2 reads FQNNGV. CDR3 sequence reads: CASSLSSAYEQYF. As DNA, the CDR3 is TGTGCCAGCAGCTTAAGTAGTGCCTACGAGCAGTACTTC.

The V gene is TRBV11-1, the J gene TRBJ1-1; D not resolved. V was trimmed by 1 base and J by 0 bases, leaving 12 bases between them. The CDR3 has 16 residues. The germline CDR1 and CDR2 sequences are SGHAT and FQDESV (reference sequence). CDR3 sequence reads: CASSLVTAYMNTEAFF. The CDR3 DNA follows: TGTGCCAGCAGCTTAGTAACCGCCTATATGAACACTGAAGCTTTCTTT. The full variable domain, completed using reference TRBV11-1 and TRBJ1-1, is EAEVAQSPRYKITEKSQAVAFWCDPISGHATLYWYRQILGQGPELLVQFQDESVVDDSQLPKDRFSAERLKGVDSTLKIQPAELGDSAMYLCASSLVTAYMNTEAFFGQGTRLTVV.

This chain links TRBV11-2 with TRBJ1-1, with 8 nucleotides matching TRBD1. With V trimmed by 6 bases and J by 6 bases, 15 bases remained unmatched. The length of the CDR3 is 16 residues. CDR1 and CDR2 (germline): SGHAT, FQNNGV. In DNA, the CDR3 is TGTGCCAGCAGGCGAATCGGACAGGGTTGGGACCCTGAAGCTTTCTTT. Encoded protein: CASRRIGQGWDPEAFF. The full variable domain, completed using reference TRBV11-2 and TRBJ1-1, is EAGVAQSPRYKIIEKRQSVAFWCNPISGHATLYWYQQILGQGPKLLIQFQNNGVVDDSQLPKDRFSAERLKGVDSTLKIQPAKLEDSAVYLCASRRIGQGWDPEAFFGQGTRLTVV.

The V call is TRBV20-1, the J call TRBJ1-5; D unclear. In germline, CDR1 is DFQATT, CDR2 SNEGSKA (reference sequence). The CDR3 contains 17 residues. V lost 3 bases, J lost 0 bases, and 18 bases lay in between. This CDR3 is CSASRIRRVNSNQPQHF. CDR3 DNA: TGCAGTGCTAGCCGGATTCGAAGGGTAAATAGCAATCAGCCCCAGCATTTT.

This clonotype appeared many times. The chain employs TRBV3-1 and TRBJ2-5; possible D gene TRBD2, 6 bases. This CDR3 spans 16 amino acids. V was shortened by 5 bases and J by 1 base, with 17 bases between the two germline ends. The V gene's germline CDR1 is LGHDT and CDR2 YNNKEL (reference sequence). CDR3 loop: CASSRLSGGFQETQYF. The CDR3 DNA sequence: TGTGCCAGCAGCAGGCTTAGCGGCGGGTTCCAAGAGACCCAGTACTTC.

This clonotype was counted at least ten times. CDR3 sequence (DNA): TGTGCCAGCAGTTATTCAGCCTGGGGGGCGGGGTACGAAGAGACCCAGTACTTC. This translates into CASSYSAWGAGYEETQYF. V and J are TRBV6-5 and TRBJ2-5; D is tentatively TRBD1 or TRBD2 (6 bases each). CDR1 and CDR2 (germline): MNHEY, SVGAGI. V was shortened by 3 bases and J by 3 bases, with 23 bases between the two germline ends. This CDR3 spans 18 amino acids.

The chain couples TRBV2 to TRBJ1-1; 7 positions match TRBD1. The CDR3 has 15 amino acids. CDR1 is SNHLY and CDR2 is FYNNEI in the germline V gene. Unmatched junction bases numbered 9, after V lost 3 bases and J lost 5 bases. CDR3 amino acids: CASSEGRGLGTEAFF. The CDR3 nucleotides are TGTGCCAGCAGTGAGGGCAGGGGGTTGGGAACTGAAGCTTTCTTT.

This clonotype has a count of ten or more. V usage is TRBV10-1 and J usage is TRBJ2-7; D unresolved. The CDR3 sequence is 14 residues long. V lost 2 bases and J lost 1, with 9 bases in between. Germline loops: CDR1 WNHNN, CDR2 SYGVQD (reference sequence). The chain's CDR3 is CASSEGVGSYEQYF. In DNA form, the CDR3 reads TGCGCCAGCAGTGAGGGCGTTGGTTCCTACGAGCAGTACTTC.

This clonotype was picked up many times. This chain uses TRBV12-3 or TRBV12-4 with TRBJ1-1; D ambiguous. Trimming cost V 1 base and J 1 base, with 10 bases left between them. This CDR3 region has 15 residues. Written as DNA, the CDR3 is TGTGCCAGCAGTTTAGGGTCTGGAGGGAACACTGAAGCTTTCTTT. The encoded protein is CASSLGSGGNTEAFF.

The chain links TRBV6-2 or TRBV6-3 to TRBJ2-4, with D perhaps TRBD1 (5 bases). CDR3 length: 16 residues. Trimming pared 4 bases from V and 7 bases from J, leaving 20 bases between. From germline, CDR1 is MNHEY and CDR2 SVGEGT. The CDR3 coding sequence is TGTGCCAGCAGTTCGAATAGAGGACATATAGGGAACATTCAGTACTTC. Amino acids: CASSSNRGHIGNIQYF.

The chain combines TRBV11-2 with TRBJ1-1; a possible D gene is TRBD1 (5 bases). V was clipped by 1 base and J by 5 bases, with 14 bases between them. This CDR3 comprises 15 residues. Germline assignment: CDR1 SGHAT and CDR2 FQNNGV. CDR3 sequence (DNA): TGTGCCAGCAGCTTAGGGGACGTGGAAATTACTGAAGCTTTCTTT. Its translation: CASSLGDVEITEAFF.

The V and J genes are TRBV6-2 or TRBV6-3 and TRBJ1-2; 7 positions agree with TRBD1. CDR3 length: 14 residues. Trimming removed 6 bases from V and 2 bases from J; junction bases left unmatched: 6. Germline V gene data show CDR1 as MNHEY and CDR2 as SVGEGT. CDR3 protein: CASSVEGANYGYTF. As DNA, the CDR3 is TGTGCCAGCAGCGTAGAGGGGGCGAACTATGGCTACACCTTC.

This clonotype appeared many times. Just one base apart from a much larger clone, this may be a read error. The V call is TRBV30, the J call TRBJ2-7, with a tentative D call TRBD1 (5 bases). The CDR3 length is 12 residues. Trimming cost V 1 base and J 3 bases, with 7 bases left between them. Germline-derived CDR1 and CDR2 are GTSNPN and SVGIG (reference sequence). This CDR3 is CAWSARGYEQYF. Here the CDR3 DNA reads TGTGCCTGGAGTGCAAGGGGCTACGAGCAGTACTTC.

The rearrangement joins TRBV7-8 to TRBJ2-4, with D possibly being TRBD1 (6 bases). Germline V gives CDR1 SGHVS, CDR2 FQNEAQ. Trimming left V 5 bases short and J 7 bases short, with 15 bases between. This CDR3 comprises 14 residues. CDR3 coding DNA: TGTGCCAGCAGCCCTGGGCAGGGGTTTAACATTCAGTACTTC. This encodes CASSPGQGFNIQYF.

In its sample, this clonotype was seen a few times. The chain combines TRBV9 with TRBJ2-7; D is undetermined. Germline-derived CDR1 and CDR2 are SGDLS and YYNGEE. Trimming stripped 4 bases from V and 7 bases from J, with 12 bases between. CDR3 size: 12 residues. CDR3 in DNA: TGTGCCAGCAGCACAAACCCTTGGGAGCAGTACTTC. Translation gives CASSTNPWEQYF.

This clonotype was detected ten times or more. V is TRBV10-3 and J is TRBJ2-5; 10 bases are shared with TRBD1. Germline V gene sequence: CDR1 ENHRY, CDR2 SYGVKD. The CDR3 covers 14 residues. V shed 0 bases, J shed 9 bases, and the junction held 4 bases outside the gene matches. The CDR3 bases are TGTGCCATCAGTGAGTCCTCCGGGACAGGGGCCCAGTACTTC. It translates to CAISESSGTGAQYF.

The chain joins TRBV12-3 or TRBV12-4 to TRBJ2-5; no reliable D call. The CDR3 contains 13 residues. The V end lost 1 base, the J end lost 3 bases, and 6 bases lay between the germline ends. CDR3 bases: TGTGCCAGCAGTTTAGGGCATGAAGAGACCCAGTACTTC. It yields the protein CASSLGHEETQYF.

This clonotype was seen ten or more times. The gene calls are TRBV28 and TRBJ2-5; perhaps TRBD2 as D (6 bases). Per the germline V gene, CDR1 is MDHEN and CDR2 is SYDVKM. The CDR3 contains 13 residues. With 2 bases removed from V and 9 bases from J, the gap between germline ends came to 13 bases. CDR3 amino acids: CASSLSGWEAQYF. In nucleotides, the CDR3 is TGTGCCAGCAGTTTAAGCGGGTGGGAGGCCCAGTACTTC.

This clonotype came up many times. This chain links TRBV5-1 with TRBJ2-7; 10 bases fit TRBD1. Germline V gene sequence: CDR1 SGHRS, CDR2 YFSETQ. Losses at the gene ends were 0 bases for V and 6 bases for J; bases not matched to a gene: 6. The CDR3 length is 15 residues. The CDR3 bases are TGCGCCAGCAGCTTGGCAGGGACAGGGGAATCCGAGCAGTACTTC. It specifies CASSLAGTGESEQYF.

There are many counts of this clonotype. This chain joins TRBV7-3 and TRBJ1-2; the D gene is possibly TRBD1 (5 bases). The length of the CDR3 is 13 residues. V lost 5 bases and J 3 bases, leaving 10 bases between the germline ends. Germline CDR1 SGHTA, CDR2 FQGTGA. The CDR3, as DNA: TGTGCCAGCAGCAAGACAGCAGACTATGGCTACACCTTC. Amino acid sequence: CASSKTADYGYTF.

The table lists this clonotype with many counts. The chain couples TRBV4-1 to TRBJ2-4; D unresolved. CDR3 size: 16 residues. The germline V gene has CDR1 MGHRA and CDR2 YSYEKL. The V gene lost 1 base and the J gene lost 3 bases, with 13 bases spanning the gap. The CDR3 region is CASSQVSFLDKNIQYF. The CDR3 DNA reads TGCGCCAGCAGCCAAGTCTCATTTTTGGACAAAAACATTCAGTACTTC.

The sample holds many counts of this clonotype. The rearrangement joins TRBV4-3 to TRBJ1-1; D is ambiguous. Germline lookup yields CDR1 LGHNA and CDR2 YSLEER. The CDR3 runs to 14 residues. V was clipped by 2 bases and J by 1 base, with 8 bases between them. The CDR3 is CASSQRTPNTEAFF. The CDR3 coding sequence is TGCGCCAGCAGCCAACGAACACCGAACACTGAAGCTTTCTTT.

This clonotype has a count of ten or more. The gene calls are TRBV9 and TRBJ1-2; the D gene is possibly TRBD1 (5 bases). The CDR3 totals 14 residues. CDR1 and CDR2 from the germline V gene are SGDLS and YYNGEE. V shed 7 bases and J shed 0 bases, with 13 bases lying between them. Written as DNA, the CDR3 is TGTGCCAGCTACGGGACTCCCCCTAACTATGGCTACACCTTC. Protein: CASYGTPPNYGYTF.

The chain joins TRBV6-1 to TRBJ1-1; D is unclear. The germline V gene encodes CDR1 MNHNS and CDR2 SASEGT. Trimming took 2 bases from V and 4 from J, leaving 8 bases between them. The CDR3 loop spans 13 amino acids. The DNA of the CDR3 is TGTGCCAGCAGTGAAAGGCCCGGCACTGAAGCTTTCTTT. This sequence encodes CASSERPGTEAFF.